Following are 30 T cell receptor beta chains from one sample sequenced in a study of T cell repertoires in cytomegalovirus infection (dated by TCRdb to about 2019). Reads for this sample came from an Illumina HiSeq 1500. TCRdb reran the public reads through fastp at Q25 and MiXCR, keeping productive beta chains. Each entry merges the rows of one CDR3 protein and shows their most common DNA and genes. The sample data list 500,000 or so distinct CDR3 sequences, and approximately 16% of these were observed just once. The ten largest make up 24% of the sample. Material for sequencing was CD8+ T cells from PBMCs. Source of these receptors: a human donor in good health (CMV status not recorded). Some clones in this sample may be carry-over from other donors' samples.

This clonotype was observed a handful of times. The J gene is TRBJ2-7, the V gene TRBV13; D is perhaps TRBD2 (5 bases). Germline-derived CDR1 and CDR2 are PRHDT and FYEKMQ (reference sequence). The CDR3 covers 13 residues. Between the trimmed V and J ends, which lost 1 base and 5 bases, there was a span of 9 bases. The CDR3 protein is CASSLAGSDEQYF. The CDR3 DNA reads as TGTGCCAGCAGCTTAGCGGGATCGGACGAGCAGTACTTC.

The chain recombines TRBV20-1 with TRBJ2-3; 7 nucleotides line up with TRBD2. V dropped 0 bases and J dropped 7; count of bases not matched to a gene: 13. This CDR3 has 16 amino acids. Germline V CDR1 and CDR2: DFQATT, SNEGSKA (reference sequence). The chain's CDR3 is CSARDLRGPGGNTQYF. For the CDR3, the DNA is TGCAGTGCTAGAGATCTTCGGGGCCCGGGGGGAAATACGCAGTATTTT.

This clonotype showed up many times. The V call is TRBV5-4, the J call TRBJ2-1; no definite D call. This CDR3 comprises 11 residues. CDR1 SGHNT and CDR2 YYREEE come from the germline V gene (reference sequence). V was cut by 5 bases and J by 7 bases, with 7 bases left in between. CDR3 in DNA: TGTGCCAGCAGTTTAAGGAATGAGCAGTTCTTC. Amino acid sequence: CASSLRNEQFF.

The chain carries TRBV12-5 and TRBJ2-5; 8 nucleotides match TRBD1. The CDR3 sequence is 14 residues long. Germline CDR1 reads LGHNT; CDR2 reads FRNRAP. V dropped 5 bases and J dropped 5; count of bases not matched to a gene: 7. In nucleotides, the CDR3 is TGTGCTAGTGGTCCAACGACAGGGGTCGAGACCCAGTACTTC. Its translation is CASGPTTGVETQYF.

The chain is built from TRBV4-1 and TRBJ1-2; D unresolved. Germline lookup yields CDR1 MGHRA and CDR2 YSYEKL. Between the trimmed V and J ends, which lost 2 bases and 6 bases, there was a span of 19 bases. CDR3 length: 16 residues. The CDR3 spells CASSQIVEDGRDGYTF. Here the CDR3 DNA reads TGCGCCAGCAGCCAAATAGTGGAGGACGGGCGGGATGGCTACACCTTC.

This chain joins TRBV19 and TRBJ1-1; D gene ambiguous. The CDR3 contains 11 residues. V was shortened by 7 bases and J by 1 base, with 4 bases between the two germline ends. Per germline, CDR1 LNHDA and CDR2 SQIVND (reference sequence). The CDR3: CASKQNTEAFF. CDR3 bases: TGTGCCAGTAAACAGAACACTGAAGCTTTCTTT.

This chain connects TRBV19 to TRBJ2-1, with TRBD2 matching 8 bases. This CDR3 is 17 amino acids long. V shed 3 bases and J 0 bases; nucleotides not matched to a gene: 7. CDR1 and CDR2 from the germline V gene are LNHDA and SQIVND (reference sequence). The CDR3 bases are TGTGCCAGTAGTATGGGGACTAGGGGCGGCTCCTACAATGAGCAGTTCTTC. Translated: CASSMGTRGGSYNEQFF.

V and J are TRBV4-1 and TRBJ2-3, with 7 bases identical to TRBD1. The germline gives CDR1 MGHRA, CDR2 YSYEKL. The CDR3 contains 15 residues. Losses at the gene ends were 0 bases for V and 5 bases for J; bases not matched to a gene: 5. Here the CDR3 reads CASSQEETGRDTQYF. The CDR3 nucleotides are TGCGCCAGCAGCCAAGAAGAGACAGGGCGAGATACGCAGTATTTT.

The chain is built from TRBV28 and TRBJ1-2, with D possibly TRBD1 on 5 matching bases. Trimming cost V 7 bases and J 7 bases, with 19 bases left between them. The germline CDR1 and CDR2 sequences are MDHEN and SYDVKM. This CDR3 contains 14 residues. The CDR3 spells CASTPKGSAGGYTF. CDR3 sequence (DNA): TGTGCCAGCACCCCGAAGGGGTCTGCGGGTGGCTACACCTTC.

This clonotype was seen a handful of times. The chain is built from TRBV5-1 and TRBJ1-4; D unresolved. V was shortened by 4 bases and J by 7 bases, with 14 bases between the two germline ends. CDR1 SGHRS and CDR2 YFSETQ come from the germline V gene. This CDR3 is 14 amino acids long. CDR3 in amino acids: CASSGGRGSEKLFF. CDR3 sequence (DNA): TGCGCCAGCAGCGGAGGCCGGGGTAGTGAAAAACTGTTTTTT.

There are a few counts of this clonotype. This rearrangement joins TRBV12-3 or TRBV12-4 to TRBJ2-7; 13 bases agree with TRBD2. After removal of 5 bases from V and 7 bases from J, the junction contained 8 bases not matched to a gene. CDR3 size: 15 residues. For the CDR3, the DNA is TGTGCCAGCAGTCATCGGACTAGCGGGAGTTGGGAGCAGTACTTC. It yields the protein CASSHRTSGSWEQYF.

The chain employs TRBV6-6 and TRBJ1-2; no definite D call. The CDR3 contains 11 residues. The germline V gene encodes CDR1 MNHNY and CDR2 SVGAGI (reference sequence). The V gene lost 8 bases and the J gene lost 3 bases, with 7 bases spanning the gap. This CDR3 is CASVADYGYTF. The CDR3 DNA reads TGTGCCAGCGTGGCTGACTATGGCTACACCTTC.

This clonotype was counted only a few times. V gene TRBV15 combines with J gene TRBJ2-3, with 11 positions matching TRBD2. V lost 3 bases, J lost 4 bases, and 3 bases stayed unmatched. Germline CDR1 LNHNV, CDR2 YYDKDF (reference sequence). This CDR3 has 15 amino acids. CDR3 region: CATSRSLAGADTQYF. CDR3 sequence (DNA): TGTGCCACCAGCAGGTCACTAGCGGGGGCAGATACGCAGTATTTT.

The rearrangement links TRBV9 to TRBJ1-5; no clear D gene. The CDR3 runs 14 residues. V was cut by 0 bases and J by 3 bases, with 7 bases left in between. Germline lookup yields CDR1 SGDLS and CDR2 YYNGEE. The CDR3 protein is CASSVGADNQPQHF. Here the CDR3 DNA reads TGTGCCAGCAGCGTAGGGGCGGACAATCAGCCCCAGCATTTT. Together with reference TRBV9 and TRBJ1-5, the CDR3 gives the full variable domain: DSGVTQTPKHLITATGQRVTLRCSPRSGDLSVYWYQQSLDQGLQFLIQYYNGEERAKGNILERFSAQQFPDLHSELNLSSLELGDSALYFCASSVGADNQPQHFGDGTRLSIL.

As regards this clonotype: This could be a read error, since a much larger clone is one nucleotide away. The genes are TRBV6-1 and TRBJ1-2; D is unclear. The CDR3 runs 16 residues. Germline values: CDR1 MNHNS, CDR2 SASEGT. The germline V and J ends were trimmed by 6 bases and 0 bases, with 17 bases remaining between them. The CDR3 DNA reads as TGTGCCAGCAGCTCTCAGCAGGTGGCGACTAACTATGGCTACACCTTC. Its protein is CASSSQQVATNYGYTF.

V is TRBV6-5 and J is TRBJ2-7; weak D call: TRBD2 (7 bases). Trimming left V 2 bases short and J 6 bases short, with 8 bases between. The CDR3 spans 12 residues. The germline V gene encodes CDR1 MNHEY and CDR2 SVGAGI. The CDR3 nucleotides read TGTGCCAGCAGTTACCGGGGGGCCGAGCAGTACTTC. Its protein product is CASSYRGAEQYF.

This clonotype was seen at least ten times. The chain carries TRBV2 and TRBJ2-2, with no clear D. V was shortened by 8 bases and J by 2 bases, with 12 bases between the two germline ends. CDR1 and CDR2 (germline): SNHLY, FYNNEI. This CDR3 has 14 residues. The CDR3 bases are TGTGCCAGCGGACGGACCGAAAACACCGGGGAGCTGTTTTTT. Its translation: CASGRTENTGELFF.

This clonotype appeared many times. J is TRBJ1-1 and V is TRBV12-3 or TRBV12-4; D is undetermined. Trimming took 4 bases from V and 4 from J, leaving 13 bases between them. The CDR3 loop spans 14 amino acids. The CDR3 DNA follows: TGTGCCAGCAGTTCCAACAAGTTAGGCACTGAAGCTTTCTTT. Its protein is CASSSNKLGTEAFF.

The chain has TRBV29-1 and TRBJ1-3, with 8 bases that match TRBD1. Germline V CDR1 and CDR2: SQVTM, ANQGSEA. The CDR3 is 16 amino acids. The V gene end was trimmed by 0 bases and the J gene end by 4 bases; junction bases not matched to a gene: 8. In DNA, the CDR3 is TGCAGCGTTGAAGAATTCGACAGGGGATTCGGAAACACCATATATTTT. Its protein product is CSVEEFDRGFGNTIYF.

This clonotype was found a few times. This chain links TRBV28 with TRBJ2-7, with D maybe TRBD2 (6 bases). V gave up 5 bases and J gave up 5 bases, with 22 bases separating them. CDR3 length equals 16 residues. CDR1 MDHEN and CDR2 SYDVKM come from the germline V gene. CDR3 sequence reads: CASSGPFAGSADEQYF. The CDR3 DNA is TGTGCCAGCAGTGGACCTTTCGCCGGGAGTGCCGACGAGCAGTACTTC. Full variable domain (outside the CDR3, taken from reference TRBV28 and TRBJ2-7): DVKVTQSSRYLVKRTGEKVFLECVQDMDHENMFWYRQDPGLGLRLIYFSYDVKMKEKGDIPEGYSVSREKKERFSLILESASTNQTSMYLCASSGPFAGSADEQYFGPGTRLTVT.

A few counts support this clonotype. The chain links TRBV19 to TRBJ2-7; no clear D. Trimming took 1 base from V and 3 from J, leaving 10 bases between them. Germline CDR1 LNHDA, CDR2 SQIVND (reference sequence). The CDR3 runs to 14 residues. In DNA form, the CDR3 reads TGTGCCAGTAGTATAGGATTGAATCACTACGAGCAGTACTTC. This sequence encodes CASSIGLNHYEQYF.

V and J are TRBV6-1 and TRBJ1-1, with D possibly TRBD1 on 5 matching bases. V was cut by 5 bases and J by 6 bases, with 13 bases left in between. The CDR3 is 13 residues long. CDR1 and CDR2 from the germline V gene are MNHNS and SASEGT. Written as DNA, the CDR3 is TGTGCCAGCAGTCCGGGGGGGGACCCTGAAGCTTTCTTT. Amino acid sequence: CASSPGGDPEAFF.

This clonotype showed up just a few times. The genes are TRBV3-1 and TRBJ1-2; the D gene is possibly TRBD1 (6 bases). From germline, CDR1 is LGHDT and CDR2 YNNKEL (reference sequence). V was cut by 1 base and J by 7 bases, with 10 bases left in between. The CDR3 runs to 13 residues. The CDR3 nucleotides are TGTGCCAGCAGCCAAGGGACAGACGCTGGCTACACCTTC. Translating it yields CASSQGTDAGYTF.

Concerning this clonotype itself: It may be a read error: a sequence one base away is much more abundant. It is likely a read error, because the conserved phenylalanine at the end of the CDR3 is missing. This CDR3 reads CASSFGAGLSGRNEQFL. The CDR3 DNA is TGTGCCAGCAGCTTTGGCGCCGGGCTCAGCGGTCGCAATGAGCAGTTCTTA. The V gene is TRBV7-8, the J gene TRBJ2-1; weak D call: TRBD2 (5 bases). The length of the CDR3 is 17 residues. Trimming took 3 bases from V and 6 from J, leaving 21 bases between them. From germline, CDR1 is SGHVS and CDR2 FQNEAQ.

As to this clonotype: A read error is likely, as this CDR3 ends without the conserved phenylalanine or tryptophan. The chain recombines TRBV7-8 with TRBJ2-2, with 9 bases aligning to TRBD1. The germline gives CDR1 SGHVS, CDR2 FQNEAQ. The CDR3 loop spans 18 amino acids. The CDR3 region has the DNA TGTGCTAGCAGCTTATCGCGTTGGGGACAGGGCGCCACCGGGGAGCTGTTTTTG. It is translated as CASSLSRWGQGATGELFL.

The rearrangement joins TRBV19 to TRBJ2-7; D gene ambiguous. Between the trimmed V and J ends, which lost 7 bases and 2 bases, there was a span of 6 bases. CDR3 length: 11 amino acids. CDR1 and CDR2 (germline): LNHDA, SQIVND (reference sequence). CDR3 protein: CASKQAYEQYF. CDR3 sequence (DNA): TGTGCCAGTAAGCAGGCCTACGAGCAGTACTTC.

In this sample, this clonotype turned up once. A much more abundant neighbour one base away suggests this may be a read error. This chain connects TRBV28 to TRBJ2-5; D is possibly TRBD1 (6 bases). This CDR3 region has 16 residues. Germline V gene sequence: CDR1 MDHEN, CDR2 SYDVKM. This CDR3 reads CASSPHEGGPKETQCF. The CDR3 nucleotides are TGTGCCAGCAGCCCTCATGAAGGGGGACCAAAAGAGACCCAGTGCTTC.

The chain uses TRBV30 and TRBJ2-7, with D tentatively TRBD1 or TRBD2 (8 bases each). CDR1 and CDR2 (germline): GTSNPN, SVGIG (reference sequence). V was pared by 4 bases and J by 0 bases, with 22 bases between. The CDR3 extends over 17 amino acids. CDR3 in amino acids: CAWIRQGASGFSYEQYF. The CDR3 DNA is TGTGCCTGGATCCGCCAGGGGGCTAGCGGGTTCTCCTACGAGCAGTACTTC.

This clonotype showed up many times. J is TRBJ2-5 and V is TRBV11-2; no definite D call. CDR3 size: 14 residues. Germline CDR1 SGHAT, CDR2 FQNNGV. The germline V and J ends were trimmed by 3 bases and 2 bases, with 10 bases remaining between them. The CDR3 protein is CASSFNGQQETQYF. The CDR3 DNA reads TGTGCCAGCAGCTTTAACGGCCAACAAGAGACCCAGTACTTC.

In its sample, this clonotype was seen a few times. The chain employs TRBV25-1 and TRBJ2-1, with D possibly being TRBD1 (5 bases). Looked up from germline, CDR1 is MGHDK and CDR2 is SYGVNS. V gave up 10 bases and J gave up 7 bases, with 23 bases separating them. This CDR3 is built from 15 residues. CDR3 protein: CATEQVDLRGNEQFF. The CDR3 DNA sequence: TGTGCCACAGAACAGGTGGATCTACGAGGAAATGAGCAGTTCTTC.